What follows is one TCR beta chain and its context. Its antigen is not identified. After removal of 3 bases from V and 3 bases from J, the junction contained 7 bases not matched to a gene. Germline V gene lookup returns CDR1 LNHDA and CDR2 SQIVND (reference sequence). This CDR3 spans 15 amino acids. PCR primers comprised 60 Vbeta and 13 Jbeta primers. Sequencing was performed with immunoSEQ multiplex PCR; in TCRdb, only in-frame clones are kept and a portion is missing. There are about 170,000 clones in the sample; roughly 84% occur only once, and about 2.5% lies in the top ten. The sample originates from a study of cytomegalovirus exposure and HLA in healthy donors. Study background: The study placed approximately 78% of its 398 genotyped donors in the Caucasian-associated ancestry cluster.

Study results and caveats: Analysis was performed later, and it showed HLA-associated TCR beta chains to be more clonally expanded than equally common others. In a later analysis, DRB1 alleles had the most associated TCRs; HLA-C alleles the fewest. Productive rates of about 87% or about 30% were seen for most TCR beta V segments in an earlier analysis.

This chain joins TRBV19 and TRBJ2-7; 8 bases fit TRBD2. The clonotype was recovered from a man aged 30 to 45 in good health and CMV-seropositive. The sample was PBMCs. DNA for the CDR3: TGTGCCAGTAGTATTAGGCCGGGAGGGAACTACGAGCAGTACGTC. This encodes CASSIRPGGNYEQYV.